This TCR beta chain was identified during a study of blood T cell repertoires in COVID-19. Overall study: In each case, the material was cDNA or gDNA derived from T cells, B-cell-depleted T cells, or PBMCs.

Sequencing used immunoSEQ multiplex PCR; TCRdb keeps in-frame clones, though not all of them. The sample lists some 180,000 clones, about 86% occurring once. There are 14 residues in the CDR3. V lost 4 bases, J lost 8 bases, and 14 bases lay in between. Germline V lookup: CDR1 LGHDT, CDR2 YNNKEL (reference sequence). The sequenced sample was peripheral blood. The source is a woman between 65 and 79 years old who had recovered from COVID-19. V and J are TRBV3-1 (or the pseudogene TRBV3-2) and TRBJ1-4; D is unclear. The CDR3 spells CASSRASIAEKLFF. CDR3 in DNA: TGTGCCAGCAGCCGGGCCTCTATCGCGGAAAAACTGTTTTTT.